The 5 T cell receptor beta chains given below trace back to one sample, sequenced in a study of post-analysis software for immune sequencing data. TCR beta cDNA libraries included unique molecular identifiers. MiXCR was run by TCRdb on the PCR reads, yielding one entry per CDR3 protein. The profile shows 820,000 or so distinct CDR3 sequences, approximately 53% of them singletons. Their recognized antigens are unknown. Study-level points and caveats: Controls had lower frequencies than patients of about 5 TRBV segments, which included TRBV5-6, TRBV5-1 and TRBV20-1.

Material: blood. These receptors all come from a girl aged 5 to 17 with multiple sclerosis.

This clonotype was observed a handful of times. The chain joins TRBV2 to TRBJ2-3; no definite D call. Between the trimmed V and J ends, which lost 6 bases and 0 bases, there was a span of 10 bases. CDR3 size: 14 residues. Germline values: CDR1 SNHLY, CDR2 FYNNEI. CDR3 in amino acids: CASRGGTSTDTQYF. The DNA for the CDR3 is TGTGCCAGCAGGGGCGGAACTAGCACAGATACGCAGTATTTT.

This clonotype was picked up one time. The chain links TRBV20-1 to TRBJ2-1, with a weak D call TRBD1 (7 bases). The V gene lost 5 bases and the J gene lost 9 bases, with 23 bases spanning the gap. The V gene's germline CDR1 is DFQATT and CDR2 SNEGSKA (reference sequence). There are 15 residues in the CDR3. CDR3 bases: TGCAGTGCTCCAAAAGACAGGGTGGGGGGCGGTGAGCAGTTCTTC. This codes for CSAPKDRVGGGEQFF.

The chain links TRBV5-1 to TRBJ1-2; 12 nucleotides match TRBD1. V was clipped by 4 bases and J by 7 bases; unmatched bases: 8. The CDR3 extends over 15 amino acids. Germline V gene lookup returns CDR1 SGHRS and CDR2 YFSETQ. The CDR3 DNA is TGCGCCAGCAGCCTGGACGGGACAGGGGGCAGTGGCTACACCTTC. Translated: CASSLDGTGGSGYTF.

This chain uses TRBV12-3 or TRBV12-4 with TRBJ2-3; maybe TRBD2 (5 bases). This CDR3 spans 15 amino acids. Trimming pared 5 bases from V and 4 bases from J, leaving 16 bases between. CDR3 protein: CASSRTKGGADTQYF. The DNA of the CDR3 is TGTGCCAGCAGTCGGACCAAAGGAGGAGCAGATACGCAGTATTTT.

This clonotype was picked up a small number of times. The rearrangement links TRBV12-3 or TRBV12-4 to TRBJ2-3; tentative D call: TRBD2 (7 bases). Trimming pared 3 bases from V and 6 bases from J, leaving 10 bases between. The CDR3 covers 13 residues. The CDR3 protein is CASSLRGGDTQYF. In nucleotides, the CDR3 is TGTGCCAGCAGTTTGAGGGGGGGTGATACGCAGTATTTT.